This T cell receptor beta chain is drawn from a study of PD-L1 blockade in urothelial cancer. Study-wide context: About 85% of the roughly 29 patients comprised males who had bladder-origin urothelial cancer. Within tumor samples, the median T cell count was 1,400 or so cells.

Study-level points and caveats: The study used one FFPE tumor sample per patient, not collected right before treatment.

Spiked synthetic TCR analogs estimated absolute template abundance per PCR. The data were produced by immunoSEQ multiplex PCR, yet TCRdb's version contains in-frame clones alone and is incomplete. Here the sample spans just over 35,000 clones, roughly 36% being singletons. Looked up from germline, CDR1 is GTSNPN and CDR2 is SVGIG (reference sequence). V lost 1 base to trimming and J lost 10 bases, with 8 bases between them. The CDR3 is 12 amino acids. This clone was seen more than once but under ten times. Its antigen is currently unknown. The TCR was taken from a man in his 60s with urothelial cancer. The chain combines TRBV30 with TRBJ1-6, with D unresolved. This material consisted of tumor tissue, taken before atezolizumab (anti-PD-L1) treatment. The DNA for the CDR3 is TGTGCCTGGAGTGAGCGGGTATCACCCCTCCACTTT. Translated: CAWSERVSPLHF.